Below, one T cell receptor (beta chain) is given with its context. This CDR3 has 15 amino acids. In germline, CDR1 is SGHDT, CDR2 YYEEEE. TCRdb re-called the 5' RACE reads and gives one entry per CDR3 protein, without DNA. The table lists about 440,000 distinct CDR3 sequences. The data derive from a study of T cells expressing NK-cell markers. Input material: blood T cells: a sorted CD56 or NKG2C T cell subset, CD4+ or CD8+ T cells, or bulk PBMC T cells (not recorded which). The sequence was collected from a woman between 18 and 70 years old in good health. This sequence joins TRBV5-6 and TRBJ1-1; there is no DNA to check the TCRdb D call of TRBD1. This CDR3 reads CASSLAPGVGTEAFF.